This TCR beta chain was identified during a study of cytomegalovirus exposure and HLA in healthy donors. Study-wide results and caveats: Sequencing likely generated an artifact that appeared as a cluster of highly shared sequence variants.

PCR involved 60 Vbeta and 13 Jbeta primers. The repertoire was sequenced with immunoSEQ multiplex PCR; TCRdb's copy has only in-frame clones and lacks some. The sample contains under 200,000 clones, about 85% of which appear only once. Regarding this clone: Its antigen is undetermined.

Source material: PBMCs. The clonotype was recovered from a male donor in good health and CMV-seropositive.

Here the CDR3 reads CASSETSSNQPQHF. CDR3 nucleotide sequence: TGTGCCAGCAGCGAAACATCGAGCAATCAGCCCCAGCATTTT. V usage is TRBV6-4 and J usage is TRBJ1-5; no reliable D call. With 6 bases removed from V and 1 base from J, the gap between germline ends came to 10 bases. CDR3 length equals 14 residues. Germline V gene lookup returns CDR1 MRHNA and CDR2 SNTAGT.